This entry describes one T cell receptor (beta chain). This table comes from immunoSEQ multiplex PCR, and its TCRdb copy is limited to in-frame clones, with some not included. This repertoire shows over 100,000 clones, approximately 87% found once; its top ten account for about 15%. The data are from a study of blood T cell repertoires in COVID-19. Trimming removed 5 bases from V and 1 base from J; junction bases left unmatched: 4. The CDR3 is 14 amino acids. Germline V gene sequence: CDR1 MNHNS, CDR2 SASEGT. The specimen sequenced was peripheral blood. The source of this sequence is a man between 45 and 60 years old with acute or convalescent COVID-19. The rearrangement joins TRBV6-1 to TRBJ1-1; TRBD1 aligns across 7 bases. The CDR3 here is CASSSQGGNTEAFF. The CDR3 DNA sequence: TGTGCCAGCAGTTCTCAGGGGGGGAACACTGAAGCTTTCTTT.